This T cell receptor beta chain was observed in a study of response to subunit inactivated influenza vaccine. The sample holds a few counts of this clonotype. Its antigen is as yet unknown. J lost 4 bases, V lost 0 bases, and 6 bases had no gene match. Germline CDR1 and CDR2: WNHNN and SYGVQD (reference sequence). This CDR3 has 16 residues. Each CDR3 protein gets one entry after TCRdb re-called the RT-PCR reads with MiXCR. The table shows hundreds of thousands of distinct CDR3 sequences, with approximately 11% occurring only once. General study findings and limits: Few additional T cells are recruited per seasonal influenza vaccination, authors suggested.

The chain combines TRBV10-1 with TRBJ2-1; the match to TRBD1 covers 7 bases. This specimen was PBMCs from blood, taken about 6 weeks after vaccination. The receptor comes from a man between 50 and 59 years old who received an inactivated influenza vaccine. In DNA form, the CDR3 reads TGCGCCAGCAGTGAGTCGAAAGGGACAGCTTACAATGAGCAGTTCTTC. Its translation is CASSESKGTAYNEQFF.